Below, 5 T cell receptor beta chains from the same sample are listed, as sequenced in a study of T cell repertoires in cytomegalovirus infection. TCRdb ran MiXCR on the reads and lists one entry per CDR3 protein. The sample contains approximately 500,000 distinct CDR3 sequences, approximately 10% of which appear only once. Source material: PBMCs. These receptors were collected from a human donor in good health (CMV status not recorded). Some clones in this sample may be carry-over from other donors' samples.

Ten or more counts support this clonotype. The chain employs TRBV12-3 or TRBV12-4 and TRBJ1-2, with D possibly TRBD1 on 6 matching bases. V shed 2 bases and J shed 5 bases, with 15 bases lying between them. The CDR3 runs to 15 residues. CDR3 in DNA: TGTGCCAGCAGTTTAAATCTACAGGGAGGGTATGGCTACACCTTC. It codes for CASSLNLQGGYGYTF.

This clonotype appeared many times. The junction and the germline gene differ at one end; a read error may be behind it. V is TRBV5-1 and J is TRBJ1-5, with D hard to call. Germline CDR1 and CDR2: SGHRS and YFSETQ. The CDR3 sequence is 14 residues long. The CDR3 loop is CASSLEGGNQPQHF. The CDR3 DNA reads TGTGCCAGCAGTTTAGAGGGAGGCAATCAGCCCCAGCATTTT.

This clonotype was counted many times. The chain combines TRBV6-1 with TRBJ1-1; D call uncertain. V shed 6 bases and J shed 1 base, with 12 bases lying between them. Germline lookup yields CDR1 MNHNS and CDR2 SASEGT. This CDR3 contains 14 residues. The DNA for the CDR3 is TGTGCCAGCAGAATGATTAGGGAGAACACTGAAGCTTTCTTT. This translates into CASRMIRENTEAFF.

This clonotype was counted only a few times. This rearrangement joins TRBV6-2 or TRBV6-3 to TRBJ2-1; 8 bases line up with TRBD2. Germline V lookup: CDR1 MNHEY, CDR2 SVGEGT. With V trimmed by 4 bases and J by 8 bases, 13 bases remained unmatched. The CDR3 has 16 amino acids. The CDR3 is CASSSRGAGDLYEQFF. For the CDR3, the DNA is TGTGCCAGCAGTTCCCGGGGAGCGGGGGACCTTTATGAGCAGTTCTTC.

This clonotype has ten or more counts. V and J are TRBV12-3 or TRBV12-4 and TRBJ2-5; no definite D call. V was cut by 6 bases and J by 4 bases, with 12 bases left in between. The CDR3 consists of 13 residues. The CDR3 nucleotides are TGTGCCAGCAGCCCCCAGGTCGGAGAGACCCAGTACTTC. This encodes CASSPQVGETQYF.